The clone carrying this T cell receptor (beta chain) was detected many times. From 15-18 subjects, over 200 million TCR-beta sequences were obtained in each sequencing run. TCRdb recomputed calls from the 5' RACE reads with MiXCR, one row per CDR3 protein. This sample yields around 130,000 distinct CDR3 sequences, of which roughly 3.2% are seen a single time; around 1.2% belongs to the top ten. The data stem from a study of neurological immune-mediated disorders. This CDR3 comprises 13 residues. The junction had 2 bases not matched to a gene; V was cut back by 7 bases and J by 6 bases. Germline CDR1 WSHSY, CDR2 SAAADI.

The chain has TRBV10-2 and TRBJ1-5, with 11 bases aligning to TRBD1. The receptor comes from a woman aged 25 to 39 with multiple sclerosis. What was sequenced was PBMCs. The CDR3 nucleotides are TGCGCCAGCAAAGGACAGGGGGCTCAGCCCCAGCATTTT. This sequence encodes CASKGQGAQPQHF.